A selection of T cell receptor beta chains follows, all from one sample in a study of shared clonotypes between healthy human individuals. Measured with immunoSEQ multiplex PCR; TCRdb has only the in-frame clones, and not every one. The repertoire includes about 2 million clones, 85% to 95% of them detected once, and 0.85% to 1.2% sits in the top ten. Sequenced: naive CD8+ T cells sorted from blood. These receptors all stem from a man aged 18 to 35 in good health. CDR3s include the opening cysteine and the closing phenylalanine or tryptophan.

CDR3aa: CASTPGTYNSPLHF
v_gene: TRBV27
j_gene: TRBJ1-6

CDR3aa: CASSGDFAEAFF
v_gene: TRBV7-9
j_gene: TRBJ1-1

CDR3aa: CASSSAGGRGNQPQHF
v_gene: TRBV27
j_gene: TRBJ1-5

CDR3aa: CASSLALGTSYEQYF
v_gene: TRBV5-1
j_gene: TRBJ2-7

CDR3aa: CASSESSAFEQYF
v_gene: TRBV10-1
j_gene: TRBJ2-7

CDR3aa: CASSLHSGTDYEQYF
v_gene: TRBV2
j_gene: TRBJ2-7

CDR3aa: CASSSWDNNYGYTF
v_gene: TRBV6-5
j_gene: TRBJ1-2

CDR3aa: CASSYDLGWEQYF
v_gene: TRBV6-5
j_gene: TRBJ2-7

CDR3aa: CAWSLMGIETQYF
v_gene: TRBV30
j_gene: TRBJ2-5

CDR3aa: CASSRLAQETQYF
v_gene: TRBV2
j_gene: TRBJ2-5

CDR3aa: CAIPGWLGGRTEAFF
v_gene: TRBV10-3
j_gene: TRBJ1-1

CDR3aa: CASSYRDQRETQYF
v_gene: TRBV27
j_gene: TRBJ2-5

CDR3aa: CASSFEVFEQYF
v_gene: TRBV7-9
j_gene: TRBJ2-7

CDR3aa: CAWSGDRIYEQYF
v_gene: TRBV30
j_gene: TRBJ2-7

CDR3aa: CASSTRRRGEETQYF
v_gene: TRBV6-1
j_gene: TRBJ2-5

CDR3aa: CASSAASGYNEQFF
v_gene: TRBV6-4
j_gene: TRBJ2-1

CDR3aa: CASSSGRESTEAFF
v_gene: TRBV6-5
j_gene: TRBJ1-1

CDR3aa: CASSLGDSYEQYF
v_gene: TRBV7-9
j_gene: TRBJ2-7

CDR3aa: CASSEVGIGGETQYF
v_gene: TRBV9
j_gene: TRBJ2-5

CDR3aa: CASSLWTAQETQYF
v_gene: TRBV5-4
j_gene: TRBJ2-5

CDR3aa: CASSSRDRANEQYF
v_gene: TRBV13
j_gene: TRBJ2-7

CDR3aa: CASRGLMNTEAFF
v_gene: TRBV13
j_gene: TRBJ1-1

CDR3aa: CASIKTGGALGELFF
v_gene: TRBV2
j_gene: TRBJ2-2

CDR3aa: CASSISPSNEQFF
v_gene: TRBV19
j_gene: TRBJ2-1

CDR3aa: CASSRLNVVAESSYEQYF
v_gene: TRBV7-2
j_gene: TRBJ2-7

CDR3aa: CASSLGLAGGETQYF
v_gene: TRBV4-1
j_gene: TRBJ2-5

CDR3aa: CASSLGYRALEQYF
v_gene: TRBV4-3
j_gene: TRBJ2-7

CDR3aa: CASSVDGGFTEAFF
v_gene: TRBV9
j_gene: TRBJ1-1

CDR3aa: CASSVSGGPEAFF
v_gene: TRBV9
j_gene: TRBJ1-1

CDR3aa: CAWRFMNTEAFF
v_gene: TRBV30
j_gene: TRBJ1-1

CDR3aa: CASSQLPENPYNEQFF
v_gene: TRBV4-1
j_gene: TRBJ2-1

CDR3aa: CASSPAPGGSLSQYF
v_gene: TRBV28
j_gene: TRBJ2-3

CDR3aa: CAHLAKISQETQYF
v_gene: TRBV2
j_gene: TRBJ2-5

CDR3aa: CASSLLGASNEKLFF
v_gene: TRBV27
j_gene: TRBJ1-4

CDR3aa: CAWQDMSGNTIYF
v_gene: TRBV30
j_gene: TRBJ1-3

CDR3aa: CASSVVFWDSLWNYGYTF
v_gene: TRBV9
j_gene: TRBJ1-2

CDR3aa: CASSVESSYEQYF
v_gene: TRBV5-1
j_gene: TRBJ2-7